The 21 T cell receptor beta chains presented below share a single source sample, sequenced in a study of STAT3 mutations in large granular lymphocyte leukemia (dated by TCRdb to between 2018 and 2020). On the study overall, not on this receptor specifically: All T-LGLL patients had at least one immunodominant TCRbeta clonotype, and roughly half had multiple immunodominant subclonotypes.

The library was obtained by the immunoSEQ multiplex PCR assay. Entries here come from immuneACCESS through TCRdb and include only in-frame sequences with V and J called. Some clones fail to appear in such tables; in the studies checked, an unresolved V gene covers under half of the shortfall, and the cause of the remainder is unknown. In all, the sample holds about 12,000 clones, and roughly three quarters of those were seen once. Less than 50% of the sample rests with the top ten. These receptors have no identified antigens. Sequenced sample: peripheral blood mononuclear cells. These receptor sequences come from a man in his sixties with T-cell large granular lymphocyte leukemia. Some clones in this sample may be carry-over from other donors' samples. The age is the age at diagnosis.

This clone occurred once. CDR3 bases: TGCAGCGTTGAGAAGCCCTTCGGGGAGTTCTTC. Encoded protein: CSVEKPFGEFF. The V call is TRBV29-1, the J call TRBJ2-1, with a tentative D call TRBD2 (5 bases). The V gene's germline CDR1 is SQVTM and CDR2 ANQGSEA. V was pared by 3 bases and J by 14 bases, with 14 bases between. This CDR3 comprises 11 residues.

The rearrangement links TRBV11-1 to TRBJ2-7; 8 nucleotides align to TRBD2. Germline values: CDR1 SGHAT, CDR2 FQDESV (reference sequence). The CDR3 loop spans 16 amino acids. The V segment lost 5 bases and the J segment 0 bases; nucleotides outside the gene matches: 9. In DNA, the CDR3 is TGTGCCAGCAGCGAGGACGGCGGGAGGAGCTCCTACGAGCAGTACTTC. Its translation is CASSEDGGRSSYEQYF. Complete variable domain (other parts from reference TRBV11-1 and TRBJ2-7): EAEVAQSPRYKITEKSQAVAFWCDPISGHATLYWYRQILGQGPELLVQFQDESVVDDSQLPKDRFSAERLKGVDSTLKIQPAELGDSAMYLCASSEDGGRSSYEQYFGPGTRLTVT.

The chain employs TRBV27 and TRBJ1-3; D not resolved. This CDR3 contains 17 residues. Germline-derived CDR1 and CDR2 are MNHEY and SMNVEV (reference sequence). Trimming cost V 6 bases and J 2 bases, with 20 bases left between them. The CDR3 spells CASSPQFGVEAGNTIYF. The CDR3 DNA reads as TGTGCCAGCAGCCCCCAGTTCGGGGTTGAAGCTGGAAACACCATATATTTT.

The chain has TRBV30 and TRBJ2-7, with D tentatively TRBD1 or TRBD2 (5 bases each). The germline V gene encodes CDR1 GTSNPN and CDR2 SVGIG (reference sequence). Trimming removed 0 bases at V and 2 bases at J, with 14 bases between. CDR3 length: 15 amino acids. The CDR3 region is CAWSVRGVGAYEQYF. The DNA of the CDR3 is TGTGCCTGGAGTGTACGAGGGGTAGGGGCCTACGAGCAGTACTTC.

The chain recombines TRBV5-1 with TRBJ2-3; 9 nucleotides match TRBD1. This CDR3 comprises 15 residues. With 0 bases clipped from V and 4 bases from J, the junction kept 3 bases outside the gene matches. The germline V gene encodes CDR1 SGHRS and CDR2 YFSETQ. This chain's CDR3 is CASSLGQGVADTQYF. CDR3 coding DNA: TGCGCCAGCAGCTTGGGACAGGGGGTGGCAGATACGCAGTATTTT.

The J gene is TRBJ2-5, the V gene TRBV7-6, with 11 bases lining up with TRBD2. The CDR3 sequence is 15 residues long. V trimming: 5 bases; J trimming: 5 bases; junction bases outside the gene matches: 7. The germline V gene has CDR1 SGHVS and CDR2 FNYEAQ. The CDR3 sequence is CASSPNSGRAETQYF. The CDR3 DNA follows: TGTGCCAGCAGCCCCAATAGCGGGAGGGCCGAGACCCAGTACTTC.

This sequence joins TRBV29-1 and TRBJ2-2; 7 nucleotides match TRBD1. Germline loops: CDR1 SQVTM, CDR2 ANQGSEA. The V segment lost 4 bases and the J segment 4 bases; nucleotides outside the gene matches: 3. This CDR3 contains 13 residues. CDR3 protein: CSVGRDSTGELFF. The CDR3, as DNA: TGCAGCGTTGGTAGGGACAGCACCGGGGAGCTGTTTTTT.

This chain joins TRBV2 and TRBJ1-3; D possibly corresponds to TRBD1 (6 bases). The CDR3 consists of 16 residues. V lost 0 bases and J 0 bases, leaving 9 bases between the germline ends. Germline V gene sequence: CDR1 SNHLY, CDR2 FYNNEI. The CDR3 DNA reads TGTGCCAGCAGTGAAGCTACAGGGATCTCTGGAAACACCATATATTTT. Protein: CASSEATGISGNTIYF.

The chain joins TRBV7-9 to TRBJ2-1, with 15 bases that match TRBD2. CDR3 length equals 16 residues. With V trimmed by 3 bases and J by 5 bases, 2 bases remained unmatched. The germline CDR1 and CDR2 sequences are SEHNR and FQNEAQ (reference sequence). The CDR3 DNA follows: TGTGCCAGCAGCTTCCGGACTAGCGGGAGGGACAATGAGCAGTTCTTC. It encodes CASSFRTSGRDNEQFF.

This chain uses TRBV7-8 with TRBJ2-3, with D maybe TRBD2 (5 bases). Germline V gives CDR1 SGHVS, CDR2 FQNEAQ. The germline V and J ends were trimmed by 7 bases and 0 bases, with 14 bases remaining between them. This CDR3 region has 15 residues. CDR3 protein: CASTEKRWSTDTQYF. In nucleotides, the CDR3 is TGTGCCAGCACTGAAAAGCGGTGGAGCACAGATACGCAGTATTTT.

This chain connects TRBV6-6 to TRBJ1-2; no clear D gene. With 8 bases removed from V and 4 bases from J, the gap between germline ends came to 14 bases. CDR1 is MNHNY and CDR2 is SVGAGI in the germline V gene (reference sequence). The CDR3 sequence is 13 residues long. The CDR3 DNA reads TGTGCCAGCTTAATAGGAATTGCCTATGGCTACACCTTC. Translation: CASLIGIAYGYTF.

This chain links TRBV6-1 with TRBJ1-2, with a tentative D call TRBD1 (6 bases). Germline loops: CDR1 MNHNS, CDR2 SASEGT. V lost 2 bases and J lost 4, with 8 bases in between. The CDR3 runs 13 residues. The CDR3 region is CASSERGGYGYTF. CDR3 nucleotide sequence: TGTGCCAGCAGTGAAAGGGGGGGCTATGGCTACACCTTC.

The rearrangement uses TRBV18 and TRBJ2-1; no firm D call. Germline CDR1 and CDR2: KGHSH and LQKENI. V lost 3 bases, J lost 5 bases, and 11 bases lay in between. The CDR3 length is 14 residues. CDR3 DNA: TGTGCCAGCTCACCGGGCCGCTCGGACAATGAGCAGTTCTTC. This gives the protein CASSPGRSDNEQFF.

The rearrangement joins TRBV5-4 to TRBJ2-3, with D maybe TRBD2 (5 bases). Trimming shortened V by 4 bases and J by 3 bases, and 15 bases separated the two germline ends. CDR3 length: 15 residues. Germline CDR1 and CDR2: SGHNT and YYREEE (reference sequence). The CDR3 reads CASSPIGWETDTQYF. CDR3 DNA sequence: TGTGCCAGCAGCCCTATTGGTTGGGAGACAGATACGCAGTATTTT.

This sequence joins TRBV30 and TRBJ2-4; D not resolved. Trimming removed 5 bases at V and 4 bases at J, with 9 bases between. This CDR3 comprises 12 residues. Germline V gives CDR1 GTSNPN, CDR2 SVGIG (reference sequence). CDR3 DNA sequence: TGTGCCTGGGAGGACGGGAAAAACATTCAGTACTTC. It specifies CAWEDGKNIQYF. The variable domain in full, completed from reference TRBV30 and TRBJ2-4, reads SQTIHQWPATLVQPVGSPLSLECTVEGTSNPNLYWYRQAAGRGLQLLFYSVGIGQISSEVPQNLSASRPQDRQFILSSKKLLLSDSGFYLCAWEDGKNIQYFGAGTRLSVL.

The rearrangement links TRBV5-4 to TRBJ2-3; unclear D gene. CDR1 and CDR2 (germline): SGHNT, YYREEE (reference sequence). The CDR3 has 13 amino acids. V was pared by 7 bases and J by 0 bases, with 9 bases between. In nucleotides, the CDR3 is TGTGCCAGCCACTTGGGGAGCACAGATACGCAGTATTTT. Its translation: CASHLGSTDTQYF.

This rearrangement joins TRBV28 to TRBJ1-1; D not certain. Germline V gene lookup returns CDR1 MDHEN and CDR2 SYDVKM. This CDR3 contains 13 residues. V was clipped by 3 bases and J by 3 bases, with 8 bases between them. CDR3 bases: TGTGCCAGCAGTTTTAAGGACCACACTGAAGCTTTCTTT. Translating it yields CASSFKDHTEAFF.

V is TRBV28 and J is TRBJ2-4; maybe TRBD1 (6 bases). V lost 8 bases and J 5 bases, leaving 13 bases between the germline ends. Per germline, CDR1 MDHEN and CDR2 SYDVKM. CDR3 size: 13 residues. The CDR3 DNA sequence: TGTGCCAGCGCGATCTACAGGGAAAACATTCAGTACTTC. Encoded protein: CASAIYRENIQYF.

The chain combines TRBV9 with TRBJ2-3; 8 nucleotides match TRBD1. This CDR3 spans 15 amino acids. Germline values: CDR1 SGDLS, CDR2 YYNGEE. The junction had 6 bases not matched to a gene; V was cut back by 4 bases and J by 2 bases. CDR3 sequence reads: CASSLSQGATDTQYF. CDR3 bases: TGTGCCAGCAGCCTTTCCCAGGGGGCCACAGATACGCAGTATTTT.

V gene TRBV6-5 combines with J gene TRBJ2-1, with D maybe TRBD2 (5 bases). This CDR3 is 13 amino acids long. Germline assignment: CDR1 MNHEY and CDR2 SVGAGI. V lost 2 bases to trimming and J lost 6 bases, with 8 bases between them. The CDR3 DNA follows: TGTGCCAGCAGTTACATAGCGTCCAATGAGCAGTTCTTC. Its protein product is CASSYIASNEQFF.

The chain joins TRBV6-6 to TRBJ2-7; 9 bases match TRBD1. After removal of 4 bases from V and 6 bases from J, the junction contained 7 bases not matched to a gene. CDR1 is MNHNY, CDR2 SVGAGI, per germline (reference sequence). This CDR3 has 14 residues. The CDR3 DNA reads TGTGCCAGCAGTTCCCGGACAGGGGAGGCCGAGCAGTACTTC. It codes for CASSSRTGEAEQYF.